This TCR beta chain stems from a study of T-cell reconstitution after alpha-beta-depleted transplantation in children. Construction of the TCRbeta library involved unique molecular identifiers. TCRdb reprocessed the PCR reads via MiXCR and lists one record per CDR3 protein. The sample consists of approximately 350,000 distinct CDR3 sequences, 13% of them appearing once. The CDR3 totals 13 residues. Trimming pared 0 bases from V and 7 bases from J, leaving 7 bases between. Germline CDR1 is SGHRS and CDR2 is YFSETQ. This clonotype was counted at least ten times. This chain connects TRBV5-1 to TRBJ2-2; D is uncertain. Sequencing was performed on PBMCs, taken from the stem cell graft. The origin of this receptor is a human donor who donated a stem cell graft to a child with Fanconi anemia. The CDR3 DNA reads TGCGCCAGCAGCTTGGCCCGGTACGGGGAGCTGTTTTTT. It codes for CASSLARYGELFF.